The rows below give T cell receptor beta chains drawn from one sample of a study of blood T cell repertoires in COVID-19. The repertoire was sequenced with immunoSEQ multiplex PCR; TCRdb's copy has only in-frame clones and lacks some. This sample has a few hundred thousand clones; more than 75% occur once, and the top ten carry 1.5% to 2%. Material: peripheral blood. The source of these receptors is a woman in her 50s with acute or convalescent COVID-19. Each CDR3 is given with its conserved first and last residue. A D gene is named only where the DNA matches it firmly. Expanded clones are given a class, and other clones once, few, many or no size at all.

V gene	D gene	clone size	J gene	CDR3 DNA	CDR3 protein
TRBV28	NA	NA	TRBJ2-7	TGTGCCAGCAGCGAAGGGGGTTCCAGCTCCTACGAGCAGTACTTC	CASSEGGSSSYEQYF
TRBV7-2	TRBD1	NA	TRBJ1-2	TGTGCCAGCAGCCCCCATGGGGGACAGCCCTATGGCTACACCTTC	CASSPHGGQPYGYTF
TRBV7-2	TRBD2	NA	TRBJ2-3	TGTGCCAGCAGCGTTAGCGGGAGTAACACAGATACGCAGTATTTT	CASSVSGSNTDTQYF
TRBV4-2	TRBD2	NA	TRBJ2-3	TGTGCCAGCTCCCGCTCCTTTATACTAGCGGATAGCACAGATACGCAGTATTTT	CASSRSFILADSTDTQYF
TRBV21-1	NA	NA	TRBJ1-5	TGTGCCAGCAGCAAAGCCCGGGACAGTGAGTTCAATCAGCCCCAGCATTTT	CASSKARDSEFNQPQHF
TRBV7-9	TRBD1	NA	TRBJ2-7	TGTGCCAGCAGCCCAACTCCCGGGACAGGTAAAAACGAGCAGTACTTC	CASSPTPGTGKNEQYF
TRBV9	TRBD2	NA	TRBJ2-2	TGTGCCAGCAGCGTAGATCTAGCGGGGCGCACCGGGGAGCTGTTTTTT	CASSVDLAGRTGELFF
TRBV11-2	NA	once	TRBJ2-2	TGTGCCAGCAGCCCGGGAGGGACAGGGCGGATTTTGGGCACCGGGGAGCTGTTTTTT	CASSPGGTGRILGTGELFF
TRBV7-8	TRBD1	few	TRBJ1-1	TGTGCCAGCAGCTTTCCTCAGGGGGAGGCTGAAGCTTTCTTT	CASSFPQGEAEAFF
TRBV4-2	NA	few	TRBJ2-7	TGTGCCAGCAGCCCTAGGGGGTTCGGTTACGAGCAGTACTTC	CASSPRGFGYEQYF
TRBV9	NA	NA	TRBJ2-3	TGTGCCAGCAGCTCTCCACTAGAGAGCACAGATACGCAGTATTTT	CASSSPLESTDTQYF
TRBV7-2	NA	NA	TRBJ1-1	TGTGCCAGCAGCTTCGGGCGGGGTAACACTGAAGCTTTCTTT	CASSFGRGNTEAFF
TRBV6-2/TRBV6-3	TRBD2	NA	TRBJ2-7	TGTGCCAGCAGTGGCGGACTAGCGAACGCCTACGAGCAGTACTTC	CASSGGLANAYEQYF
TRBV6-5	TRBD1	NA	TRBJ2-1	TGTGCCATCAGGACAGGGTACAATGAGCAGTTCTTC	CAIRTGYNEQFF
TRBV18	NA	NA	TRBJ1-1	TGTGCCAGCTCACCTCAGGTGGGCATGAACACTGAAGCTTTCTTT	CASSPQVGMNTEAFF
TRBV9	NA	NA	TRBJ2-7	TGTGCCAGCAGCGCGGGACAAGACTACGAGCAGTACTTC	CASSAGQDYEQYF
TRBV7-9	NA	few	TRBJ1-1	TGTGCCAGCAGTTATGGGACTTCTGAGGGGACTGAAGCTTTCTTT	CASSYGTSEGTEAFF
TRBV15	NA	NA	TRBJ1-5	TGTGCCACCAGCAGAGGGGGGGATCAGCCCCAGCATTTT	CATSRGGDQPQHF
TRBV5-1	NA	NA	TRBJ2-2	TGCGCCAGCAGCGTTGGGGCTGCAACCGGGGAGCTGTTTTTT	CASSVGAATGELFF
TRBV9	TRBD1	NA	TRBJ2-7	TGTGCCAGCAGCGGACAGGGGGCAAGGTACGAGCAGTACTTC	CASSGQGARYEQYF
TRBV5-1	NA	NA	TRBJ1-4	TGCGCCAGCAGCTTAGACACTGAAAAACTGTTTTTT	CASSLDTEKLFF
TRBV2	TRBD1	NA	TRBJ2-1	TGTGCCAGCAGTGAGATACAGGGGGCTTACAATGAGCAGTTCTTC	CASSEIQGAYNEQFF
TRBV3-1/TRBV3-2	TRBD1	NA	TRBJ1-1	TGTGCCAGCAGACAGGGGGCAAGTAGCACTGAAGCTTTCTTT	CASRQGASSTEAFF
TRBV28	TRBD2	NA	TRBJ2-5	TGTGCCAGCAGTTTAGGGGGGACTAGCGGGAGTCGGGAAGAGACCCAGTACTTC	CASSLGGTSGSREETQYF
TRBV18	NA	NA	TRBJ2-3	TGTGCCAGCGCGGAGATCCAAGATACGCAGTATTTT	CASAEIQDTQYF
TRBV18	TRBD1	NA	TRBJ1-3	TGTGCCAGCTCACCAGACGTGACAGGGCACGGAAACACCATATATTTT	CASSPDVTGHGNTIYF
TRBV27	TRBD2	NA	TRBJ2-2	TGTGCCAGCAGTCCCCTAGCGGGAGGCACCGGGGAGCTGTTTTTT	CASSPLAGGTGELFF
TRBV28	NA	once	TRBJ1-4	TGTGCCCTTGGTGGGCCAGCAACTAATGAAAAACTGTTTTTT	CALGGPATNEKLFF
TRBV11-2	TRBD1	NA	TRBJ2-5	TGTGCCAGCAGCCTGACTCCGGGACAGATGACCCAGTACTTC	CASSLTPGQMTQYF
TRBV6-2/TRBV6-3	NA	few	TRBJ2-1	TGTGCCAGCAGTTACCGGTCGGAGGGTATGGAGTTCTTC	CASSYRSEGMEFF
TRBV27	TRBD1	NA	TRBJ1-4	TGTGCCAGCAGTAAGGGGGCTTTTAATGAAAAACTGTTTTTT	CASSKGAFNEKLFF
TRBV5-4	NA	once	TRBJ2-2	TGTGCCAGCAGCTTTCCACGGACTATCCGATCTCGGGGCACCGGGGAGCTGTTTTTT	CASSFPRTIRSRGTGELFF
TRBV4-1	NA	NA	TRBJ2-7	TGCGCCAGCAGCCAAGATGCGTTTGGAGGCGGAAAATACTCCTACGAGCAGTACTTC	CASSQDAFGGGKYSYEQYF
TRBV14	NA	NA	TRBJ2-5	TGTGCCAGCAGCCAAGACAGGCCCCCCCAAGAGACCCAGTACTTC	CASSQDRPPQETQYF
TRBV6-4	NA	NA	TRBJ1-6	TGTGCCAGCAAAGGGAGCTCCTATAATTCACCCCTCCACTTT	CASKGSSYNSPLHF
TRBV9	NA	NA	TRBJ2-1	TGTGCCAGCAGCCTAAGGAGGGCAAGCTCCTACAATGAGCAGTTCTTC	CASSLRRASSYNEQFF
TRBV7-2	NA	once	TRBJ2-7	TGTGCCAGCAGCTTATCAAGCGGGCGGTCCTACGAGCAGTACTTC	CASSLSSGRSYEQYF
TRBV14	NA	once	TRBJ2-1	TGTGCCAGCAGTGAACCGGGATTCTCCTACAATGAGCAGTTCTTC	CASSEPGFSYNEQFF
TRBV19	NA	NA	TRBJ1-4	TGTGCCAGTAGTATATCATCCCAGGGAACAACTAATGAAAAACTGTTTTTT	CASSISSQGTTNEKLFF
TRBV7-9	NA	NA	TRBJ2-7	TGTGCCAGCAGCTTAGTAGGGGCCCACGAGCAGTACTTC	CASSLVGAHEQYF
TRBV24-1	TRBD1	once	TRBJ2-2	TGTGCCACCCGGCCAGGGGGCGCGAACACCGGGGAGCTGTTTTTT	CATRPGGANTGELFF
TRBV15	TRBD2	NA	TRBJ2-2	TGTGCCACCAGCACGAGGACTAGCGCGGCCGGGGAGCTGTTTTTT	CATSTRTSAAGELFF
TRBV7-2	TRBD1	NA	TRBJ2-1	TGTGCCACCGGTACCAGGGGGCCTGCCTACAATGAGCAGTTCTTC	CATGTRGPAYNEQFF
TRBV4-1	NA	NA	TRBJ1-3	TGCGCCAGCAGCCAAGAGGGCCTCCTGGGTTCCAACACCATATATTTT	CASSQEGLLGSNTIYF
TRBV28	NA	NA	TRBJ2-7	TGTGCCAGCAGTCCTAGGTTGCTCTACGAGCAGTACTTC	CASSPRLLYEQYF
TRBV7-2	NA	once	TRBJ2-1	TGTGCCAGCAGCTTAAGGGTCGGGGGCAATGAGCAGTTCTTC	CASSLRVGGNEQFF
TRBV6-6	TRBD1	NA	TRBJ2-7	TGTGCCAGCAGTTACGACAGGGGGTACGAGCAGTACTTC	CASSYDRGYEQYF
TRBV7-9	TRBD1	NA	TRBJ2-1	TGTGCCAGCAGCCGCCTAGACAGGGGGCCGAATGAGCAGTTCTTC	CASSRLDRGPNEQFF
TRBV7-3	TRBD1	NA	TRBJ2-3	TGTGCCAGCAGCTCCCCGGGACAGGGGGCAGAAGATACGCAGTATTTT	CASSSPGQGAEDTQYF
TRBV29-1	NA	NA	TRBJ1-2	TGCAGCGTTTTCAGGGGTAACTATGGCTACACCTTC	CSVFRGNYGYTF
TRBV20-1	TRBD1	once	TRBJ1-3	TGCAGTGCTAGTCCCAGGGGGTATTCTGGAAACACCATATATTTT	CSASPRGYSGNTIYF
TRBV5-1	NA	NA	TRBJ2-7	TGCGCCAGCAGCTCCTGGTCCCACTTGAAGGGGGAGCTCCCCTACGAGCAGTACTTC	CASSSWSHLKGELPYEQYF
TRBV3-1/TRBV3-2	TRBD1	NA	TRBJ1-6	TGTGCCAGCAATAAGGACAGGGGTTATAATTCACCCCTCCACTTT	CASNKDRGYNSPLHF
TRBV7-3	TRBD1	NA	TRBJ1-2	TGTGCCAGCAGCGAGGACAGGGTGGTTGGCTACACCTTC	CASSEDRVVGYTF
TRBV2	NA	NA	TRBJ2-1	TGTGCCAGCAGGCAAGAGGGAGAGCAGTTCTTC	CASRQEGEQFF
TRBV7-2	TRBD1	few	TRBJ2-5	TGTGCCAGCAGCCTGGACAGGATGCGGGAGACCCAGTACTTC	CASSLDRMRETQYF
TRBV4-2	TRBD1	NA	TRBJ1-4	TGTGCCAGCAGCCAATACACAGGGGGAGTAGAAAAACTGTTTTTT	CASSQYTGGVEKLFF
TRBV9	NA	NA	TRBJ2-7	TGTGCCAGCAGCGTAGGTGGCGGGGCAGACTCCTACGAGCAGTACTTC	CASSVGGGADSYEQYF